A single sample is the source of the 18 T cell receptor beta chains below, sequenced in a study of quantifying T cell responses using KT2 cells. Across the study: TCR alpha and beta constant-region primers primed reverse transcription of RNA.

An oligo carrying a UMI was ligated to the cDNA 3' end. An equimolar mix of RC1.1 and RC1.2 primed the beta chain across TRBC1 and TRBC2. TCRdb reprocessed the UMI-ligation and nested PCR reads with MiXCR, giving one entry per CDR3 protein. This sample has more than 55,000 distinct CDR3 sequences, with 12% found just once. Sequencing input: PBMCs spiked with cells of the T cell clone KT2. Source of these receptors: a human donor.

In this sample, this clonotype turned up a few times. This chain connects TRBV25-1 to TRBJ2-3; 7 nucleotides align to TRBD1. CDR1 is MGHDK and CDR2 is SYGVNS in the germline V gene. The CDR3 loop spans 15 amino acids. V shed 6 bases and J 1 base; nucleotides not matched to a gene: 7. The CDR3 sequence is CASSLTGYGTDTQYF. CDR3 DNA sequence: TGTGCCAGCAGCTTGACAGGGTACGGCACAGATACGCAGTATTTT.

The chain carries TRBV6-2 or TRBV6-3 and TRBJ1-5; D unclear. Germline CDR1 MNHEY, CDR2 SVGEGT. V lost 2 bases and J 0 bases, leaving 2 bases between the germline ends. This CDR3 has 13 amino acids. CDR3 in amino acids: CASSYNSNQPQHF. The CDR3 DNA reads TGTGCCAGCAGTTACAATAGCAATCAGCCCCAGCATTTT.

This clonotype was recorded many times. V is TRBV29-1 and J is TRBJ2-5, with D possibly being TRBD1 (6 bases). The CDR3 extends over 14 amino acids. Trimming took off 4 bases at V and 3 bases at J, with 15 bases between the two ends. CDR1 and CDR2 (germline): SQVTM, ANQGSEA. The CDR3 sequence is CSVATAGAEETQYF. The CDR3 bases are TGCAGCGTTGCCACGGCAGGGGCGGAAGAGACCCAGTACTTC. Complete variable domain (other parts from reference TRBV29-1 and TRBJ2-5): SAVISQKPSRDICQRGTSLTIQCQVDSQVTMMFWYRQQPGQSLTLIATANQGSEATYESGFVIDKFPISRPNLTFSTLTVSNMSPEDSSIYLCSVATAGAEETQYFGPGTRLLVL.

This clonotype was recorded at least ten times. CDR3 coding DNA: TGTGCCAGCAGGGGCGCAGCCTACGAGCAGTACTTC. Translating gives CASRGAAYEQYF. The chain uses TRBV2 and TRBJ2-7; D uncertain. The V and J ends lost 6 bases and 2 bases respectively, with 8 bases between them. This CDR3 contains 12 residues. Per the germline V gene, CDR1 is SNHLY and CDR2 is FYNNEI.

The chain recombines TRBV11-3 with TRBJ2-3, with D possibly matching TRBD2 (6 bases). From germline, CDR1 is SGHNT and CDR2 YENEEA. V was clipped by 5 bases and J by 6 bases, with 21 bases between them. The CDR3 is 16 amino acids. CDR3 protein: CASSPVYGRGADTQYF. As DNA, the CDR3 is TGTGCCAGCAGCCCCGTGTACGGGAGAGGAGCCGATACGCAGTATTTT.

This chain uses TRBV29-1 with TRBJ1-2; no firm D call. The CDR3 loop spans 13 amino acids. Germline V gene lookup returns CDR1 SQVTM and CDR2 ANQGSEA. V lost 1 base to trimming and J lost 5 bases, with 11 bases between them. This chain's CDR3 is CSVEVGDAYGYTF. CDR3 sequence (DNA): TGCAGCGTTGAAGTGGGCGATGCGTATGGCTACACCTTC.

The chain joins TRBV18 to TRBJ2-7; TRBD1 matches at 7 bases. The V gene's germline CDR1 is KGHSH and CDR2 LQKENI. This CDR3 is built from 15 residues. The V gene end was trimmed by 2 bases and the J gene end by 2 bases; junction bases not matched to a gene: 6. The CDR3 loop is CASSPFGTAPYEQYF. CDR3 sequence (DNA): TGTGCCAGCTCACCATTCGGGACAGCACCCTACGAGCAGTACTTC. Full variable domain (rest looked up from reference TRBV18 and TRBJ2-7): NAGVMQNPRHLVRRRGQEARLRCSPMKGHSHVYWYRQLPEEGLKFMVYLQKENIIDESGMPKERFSAEFPKEGPSILRIQQVVRGDSAAYFCASSPFGTAPYEQYFGPGTRLTVT.

The V call is TRBV21-1, the J call TRBJ1-2. TRBV21-1 is a listed pseudogene. This CDR3 contains 13 residues. Here the CDR3 DNA reads TGTGCCAGCAGCAAAGGAGGGAACTATGGCTACACCTTC. Translated: CASSKGGNYGYTF.

This clonotype was observed at least ten times. The V and J genes are TRBV29-1 and TRBJ2-1; D is possibly TRBD2 (7 bases). Per the germline V gene, CDR1 is SQVTM and CDR2 is ANQGSEA. The CDR3 runs to 14 residues. Trimming took 4 bases from V and 8 from J, leaving 18 bases between them. CDR3 coding DNA: TGCAGCGTTGTCCCTTGGGGGGGGGCTGATGAGCAGTTCTTC. Its translation: CSVVPWGGADEQFF.

This clonotype occurred a few times. The rearrangement uses TRBV5-1 and TRBJ2-3; no firm D call. The CDR3 length is 14 residues. V dropped 5 bases and J dropped 3 bases, with 13 bases sitting between them. CDR1 is SGHRS, CDR2 YFSETQ, per germline. CDR3 DNA: TGCGCCAGCAGAAGGGCCACGGAGACAGATACGCAGTATTTT. As protein: CASRRATETDTQYF.

This clonotype was counted ten times or more. The chain joins TRBV12-3 or TRBV12-4 to TRBJ2-1, with 11 bases matching TRBD2. The CDR3 is made up of 16 amino acids. The junction had 7 bases not matched to a gene; V was cut back by 4 bases and J by 5 bases. The CDR3 nucleotides read TGTGCCAGCAGTTCCCGGACTAGCGGGTTCCACAATGAGCAGTTCTTC. Its protein is CASSSRTSGFHNEQFF.

The chain links TRBV6-6 to TRBJ2-5; D may match TRBD1 or TRBD2 (5 bases each). V was cut by 0 bases and J by 5 bases, with 16 bases left in between. The CDR3 runs 16 residues. Germline CDR1 reads MNHNY; CDR2 reads SVGAGI (reference sequence). The CDR3 DNA reads TGTGCCAGCAGTTACTCGAGGAGGCAGGGCGGGGAGACCCAGTACTTC. As protein: CASSYSRRQGGETQYF.

In this sample, this clonotype turned up a few times. V and J are TRBV11-2 and TRBJ2-5; TRBD1 matches 7 bases. Germline V gene lookup returns CDR1 SGHAT and CDR2 FQNNGV. The CDR3 is 14 amino acids. The J segment lost 5 bases and the V segment lost 5 bases, leaving 8 bases of the junction unmatched. As DNA, the CDR3 is TGTGCCAGCAGCCCTGACAGGGTCGGGGAGACCCAGTACTTC. It specifies CASSPDRVGETQYF.

This clonotype was picked up a small number of times. V gene TRBV12-3 or TRBV12-4 combines with J gene TRBJ2-1; D not resolved. There are 12 residues in the CDR3. V was cut by 4 bases and J by 8 bases, with 9 bases left in between. CDR3 region: CASSWVLDEQFF. The CDR3 DNA is TGTGCCAGCAGTTGGGTTCTCGATGAGCAGTTCTTC.

This clonotype was seen ten or more times. The genes are TRBV20-1 and TRBJ2-7; the D gene could be TRBD1 or TRBD2 (5 bases each). V was trimmed by 4 bases and J by 4 bases, leaving 11 bases between them. CDR1 and CDR2 (germline): DFQATT, SNEGSKA (reference sequence). The CDR3 covers 12 residues. CDR3 loop: CSANRDGYEQYF. As DNA, the CDR3 is TGCAGTGCTAATCGGGACGGGTACGAGCAGTACTTC.

This sequence joins TRBV7-9 and TRBJ2-2; possible D gene TRBD2, 5 bases. Per the germline V gene, CDR1 is SEHNR and CDR2 is FQNEAQ (reference sequence). Trimming removed 1 base at V and 5 bases at J, with 14 bases between. This CDR3 comprises 16 residues. The CDR3 DNA reads as TGTGCCAGCAGCTTAGAGAGGGAGAGGCAGACCGGGGAGCTGTTTTTT. Translation: CASSLERERQTGELFF.

This chain joins TRBV3-1 and TRBJ2-2, with a possible D match to TRBD1 (5 bases). This CDR3 has 14 amino acids. V was shortened by 7 bases and J by 0 bases, with 9 bases between the two germline ends. In germline, CDR1 is LGHDT, CDR2 YNNKEL (reference sequence). The CDR3 DNA is TGTGCCAGCACCCCGGACACGAACACCGGGGAGCTGTTTTTT. It codes for CASTPDTNTGELFF.

This clonotype appeared many times. The chain uses TRBV6-4 and TRBJ2-3, with 11 bases that match TRBD2. The trim removed 4 bases at V and 2 bases at J, leaving 8 bases unmatched. The germline gives CDR1 MRHNA, CDR2 SNTAGT. The CDR3 has 17 amino acids. The CDR3 loop reads CASSGDGTSGDTDTQYF. Here the CDR3 DNA reads TGTGCCAGCAGTGGAGACGGGACTAGCGGAGACACAGATACGCAGTATTTT.